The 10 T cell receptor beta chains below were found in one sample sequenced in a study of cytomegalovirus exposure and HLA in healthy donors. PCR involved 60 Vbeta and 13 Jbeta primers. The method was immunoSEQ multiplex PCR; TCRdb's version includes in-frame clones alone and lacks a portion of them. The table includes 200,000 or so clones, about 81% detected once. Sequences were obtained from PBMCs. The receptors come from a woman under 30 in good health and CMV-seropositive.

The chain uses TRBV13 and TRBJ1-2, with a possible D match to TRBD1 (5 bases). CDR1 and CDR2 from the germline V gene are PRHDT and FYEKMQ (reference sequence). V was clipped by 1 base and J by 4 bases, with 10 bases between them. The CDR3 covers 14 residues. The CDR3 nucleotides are TGTGCCAGCAGCTTAGTAGGGGCAGTCTATGGCTACACCTTC. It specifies CASSLVGAVYGYTF.

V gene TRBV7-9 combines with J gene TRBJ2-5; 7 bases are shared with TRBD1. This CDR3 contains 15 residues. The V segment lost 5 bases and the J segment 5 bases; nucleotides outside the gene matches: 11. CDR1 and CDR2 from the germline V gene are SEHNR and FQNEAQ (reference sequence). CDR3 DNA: TGTGCCAGCAGCGACTCGACAGGGCTCGCCGAGACCCAGTACTTC. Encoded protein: CASSDSTGLAETQYF.

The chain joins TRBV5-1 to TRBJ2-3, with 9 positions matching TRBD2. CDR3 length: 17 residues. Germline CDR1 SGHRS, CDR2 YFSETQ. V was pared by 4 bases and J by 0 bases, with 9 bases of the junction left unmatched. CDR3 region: CASSAGGGAGSTDTQYF. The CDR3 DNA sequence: TGCGCCAGCAGCGCCGGCGGGGGGGCCGGTAGCACAGATACGCAGTATTTT.

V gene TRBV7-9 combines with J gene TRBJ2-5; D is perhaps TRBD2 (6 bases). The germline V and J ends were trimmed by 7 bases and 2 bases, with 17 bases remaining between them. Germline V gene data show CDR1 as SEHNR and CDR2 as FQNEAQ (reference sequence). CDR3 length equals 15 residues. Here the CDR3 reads CASTLGLSGQETQYF. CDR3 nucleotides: TGTGCCAGCACCTTGGGACTCTCGGGACAAGAGACCCAGTACTTC.

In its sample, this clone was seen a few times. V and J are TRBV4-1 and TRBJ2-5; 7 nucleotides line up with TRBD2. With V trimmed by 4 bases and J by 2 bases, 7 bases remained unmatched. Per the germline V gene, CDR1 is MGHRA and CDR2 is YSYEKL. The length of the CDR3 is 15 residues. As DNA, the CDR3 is TGCGCCAGCAGCCGAGAGCGGGGTAAACAAGAGACCCAGTACTTC. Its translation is CASSRERGKQETQYF.

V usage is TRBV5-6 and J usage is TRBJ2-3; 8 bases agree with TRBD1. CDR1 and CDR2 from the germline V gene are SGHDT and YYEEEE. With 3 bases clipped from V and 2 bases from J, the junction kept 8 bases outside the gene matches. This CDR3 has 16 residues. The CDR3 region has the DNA TGTGCCAGCAGCTCACTCGGACAGGGCTACACAGATACGCAGTATTTT. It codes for CASSSLGQGYTDTQYF.

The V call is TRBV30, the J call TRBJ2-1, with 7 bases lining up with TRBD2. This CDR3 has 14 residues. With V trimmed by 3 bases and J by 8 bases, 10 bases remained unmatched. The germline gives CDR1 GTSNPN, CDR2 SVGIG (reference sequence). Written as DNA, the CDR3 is TGTGCCTGGAGCGCGGGGGTGGGGTTGCATGAGCAGTTCTTC. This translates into CAWSAGVGLHEQFF.

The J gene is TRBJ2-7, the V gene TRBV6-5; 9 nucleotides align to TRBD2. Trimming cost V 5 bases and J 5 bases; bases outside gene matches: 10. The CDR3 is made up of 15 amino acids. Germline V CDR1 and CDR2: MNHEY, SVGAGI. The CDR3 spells CASSPGAGGPNEQYV. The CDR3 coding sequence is TGTGCCAGCAGTCCGGGGGCGGGGGGGCCTAACGAGCAGTACGTC.

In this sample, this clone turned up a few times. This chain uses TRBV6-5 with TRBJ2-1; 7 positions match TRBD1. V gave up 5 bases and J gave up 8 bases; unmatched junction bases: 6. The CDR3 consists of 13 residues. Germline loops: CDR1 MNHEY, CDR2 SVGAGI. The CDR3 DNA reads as TGTGCCAGCAGTCGACAGGGAATTGATGAGCAGTTCTTC. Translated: CASSRQGIDEQFF.

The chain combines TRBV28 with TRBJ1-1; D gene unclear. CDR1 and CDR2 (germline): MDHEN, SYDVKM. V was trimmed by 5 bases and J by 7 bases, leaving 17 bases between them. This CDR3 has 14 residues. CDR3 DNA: TGTGCCAGCAGTCCCGAGATTAGCCCCCATGAAGCTTTCTTT. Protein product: CASSPEISPHEAFF.